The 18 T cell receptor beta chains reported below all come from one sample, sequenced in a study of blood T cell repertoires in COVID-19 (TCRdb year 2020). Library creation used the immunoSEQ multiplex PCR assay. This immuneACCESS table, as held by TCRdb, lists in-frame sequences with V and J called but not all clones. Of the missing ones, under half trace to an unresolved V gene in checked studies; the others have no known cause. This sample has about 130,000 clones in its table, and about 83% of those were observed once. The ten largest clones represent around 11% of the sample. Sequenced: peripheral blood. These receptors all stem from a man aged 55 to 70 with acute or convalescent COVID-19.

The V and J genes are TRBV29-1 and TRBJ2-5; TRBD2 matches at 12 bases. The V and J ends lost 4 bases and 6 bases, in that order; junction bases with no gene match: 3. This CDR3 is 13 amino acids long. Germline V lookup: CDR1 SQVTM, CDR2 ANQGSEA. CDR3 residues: CSVVTSGRKTQYF. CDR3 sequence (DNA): TGCAGCGTTGTCACTAGCGGGAGGAAGACCCAGTACTTC. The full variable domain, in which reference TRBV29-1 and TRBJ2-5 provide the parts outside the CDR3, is SAVISQKPSRDICQRGTSLTIQCQVDSQVTMMFWYRQQPGQSLTLIATANQGSEATYESGFVIDKFPISRPNLTFSTLTVSNMSPEDSSIYLCSVVTSGRKTQYFGPGTRLLVL.

In nucleotides, the CDR3 is TGCGCCAGCAGCCAAAAACCGGGACTAGCGGGAGGGGACACCGGGGAGCTGTTTTTT. Its protein is CASSQKPGLAGGDTGELFF. This chain links TRBV4-1 with TRBJ2-2; 16 bases line up with TRBD2. The J segment lost 3 bases and the V segment lost 2 bases, leaving 6 bases of the junction unmatched. Germline CDR1 is MGHRA and CDR2 is YSYEKL. The CDR3 has 19 residues.

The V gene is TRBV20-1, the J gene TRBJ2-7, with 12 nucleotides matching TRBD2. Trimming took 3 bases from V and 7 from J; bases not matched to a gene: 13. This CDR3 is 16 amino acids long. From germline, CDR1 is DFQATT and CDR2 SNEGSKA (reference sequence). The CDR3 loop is CSASPHLLAGGREQYF. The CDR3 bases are TGCAGTGCTAGTCCCCACCTACTAGCGGGAGGCAGGGAGCAGTACTTC.

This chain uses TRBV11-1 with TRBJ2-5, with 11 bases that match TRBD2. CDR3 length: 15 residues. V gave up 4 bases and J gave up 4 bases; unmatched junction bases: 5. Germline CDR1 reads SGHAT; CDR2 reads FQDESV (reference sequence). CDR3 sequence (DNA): TGTGCCAGCAGCTCTGGGACTAGCGGTTCAGAGACCCAGTACTTC. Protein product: CASSSGTSGSETQYF.

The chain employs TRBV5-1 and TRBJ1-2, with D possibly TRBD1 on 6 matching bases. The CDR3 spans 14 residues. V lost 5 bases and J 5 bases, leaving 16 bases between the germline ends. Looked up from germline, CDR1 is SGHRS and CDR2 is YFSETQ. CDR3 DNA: TGCGCCAGCAGAATTAACAGGGATGAATATGGCTACACCTTC. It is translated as CASRINRDEYGYTF.

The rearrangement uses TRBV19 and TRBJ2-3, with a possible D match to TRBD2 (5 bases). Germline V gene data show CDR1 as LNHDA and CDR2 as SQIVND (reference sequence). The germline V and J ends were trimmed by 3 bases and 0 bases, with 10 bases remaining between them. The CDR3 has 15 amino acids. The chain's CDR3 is CASSIRRVSTDTQYF. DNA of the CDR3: TGTGCCAGTAGTATCAGGCGGGTCAGCACAGATACGCAGTATTTT.

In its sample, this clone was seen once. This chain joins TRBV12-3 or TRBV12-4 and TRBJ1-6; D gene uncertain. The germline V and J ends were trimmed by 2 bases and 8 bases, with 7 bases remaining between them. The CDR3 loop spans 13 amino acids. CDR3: CASSLRQDSPLHF. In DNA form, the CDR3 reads TGTGCCAGCAGTTTAAGGCAGGATTCACCCCTCCACTTT.

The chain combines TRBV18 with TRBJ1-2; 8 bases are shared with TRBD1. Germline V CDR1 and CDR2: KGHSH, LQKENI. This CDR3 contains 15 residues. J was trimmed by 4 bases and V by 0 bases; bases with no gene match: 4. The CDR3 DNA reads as TGTGCCAGCTCACCACCTCAGGGGGCTGGCTATGGCTACACCTTC. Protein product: CASSPPQGAGYGYTF.

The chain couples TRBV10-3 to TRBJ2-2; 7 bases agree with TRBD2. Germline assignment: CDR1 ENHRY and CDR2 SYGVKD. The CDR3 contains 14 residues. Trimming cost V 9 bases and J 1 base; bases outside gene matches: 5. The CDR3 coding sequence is TGTGCCATAGGGGCGGGGGTGAACACCGGGGAGCTGTTTTTT. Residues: CAIGAGVNTGELFF.

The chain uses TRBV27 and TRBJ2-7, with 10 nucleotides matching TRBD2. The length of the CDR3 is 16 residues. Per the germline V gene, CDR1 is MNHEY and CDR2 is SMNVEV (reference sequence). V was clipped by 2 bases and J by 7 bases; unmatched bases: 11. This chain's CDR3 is CASSLISGTSVKEQYF. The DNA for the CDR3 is TGTGCCAGCAGTTTAATAAGCGGGACTAGCGTGAAAGAGCAGTACTTC.

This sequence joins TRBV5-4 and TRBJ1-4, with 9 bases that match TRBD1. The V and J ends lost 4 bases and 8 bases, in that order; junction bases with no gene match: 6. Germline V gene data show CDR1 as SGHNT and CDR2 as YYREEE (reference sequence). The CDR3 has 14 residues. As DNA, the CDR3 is TGTGCCAGCAGCGTACAGGGGGCACGGGAAAAACTGTTTTTT. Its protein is CASSVQGAREKLFF.

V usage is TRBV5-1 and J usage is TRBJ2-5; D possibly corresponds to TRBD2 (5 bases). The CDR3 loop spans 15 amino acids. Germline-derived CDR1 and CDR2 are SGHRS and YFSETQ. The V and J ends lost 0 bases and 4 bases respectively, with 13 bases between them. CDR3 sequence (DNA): TGCGCCAGCAGCTTGGTGCCTAGCTCGGGAGAGACCCAGTACTTC. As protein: CASSLVPSSGETQYF.

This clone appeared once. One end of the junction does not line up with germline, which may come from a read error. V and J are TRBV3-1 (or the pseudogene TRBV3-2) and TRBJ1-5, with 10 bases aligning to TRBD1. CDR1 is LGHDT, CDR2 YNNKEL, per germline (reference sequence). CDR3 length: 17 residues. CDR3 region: CASSQGQGDDSNQPQHF. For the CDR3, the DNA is TGTGCCAGCAGTCAAGGACAGGGGGACGATAGCAATCAGCCCCAGCATTTT.

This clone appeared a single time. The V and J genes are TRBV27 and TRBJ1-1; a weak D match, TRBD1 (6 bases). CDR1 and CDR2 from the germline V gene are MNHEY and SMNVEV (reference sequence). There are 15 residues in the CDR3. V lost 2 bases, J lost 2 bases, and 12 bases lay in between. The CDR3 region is CASSLGRQANTEAFF. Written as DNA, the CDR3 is TGTGCCAGCAGTTTAGGTCGACAGGCTAACACTGAAGCTTTCTTT.

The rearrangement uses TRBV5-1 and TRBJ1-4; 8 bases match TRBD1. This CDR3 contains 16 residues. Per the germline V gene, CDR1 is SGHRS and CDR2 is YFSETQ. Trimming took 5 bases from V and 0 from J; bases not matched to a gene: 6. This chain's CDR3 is CASRSGQEATNEKLFF. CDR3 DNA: TGCGCCAGCAGGTCGGGACAGGAGGCAACTAATGAAAAACTGTTTTTT.

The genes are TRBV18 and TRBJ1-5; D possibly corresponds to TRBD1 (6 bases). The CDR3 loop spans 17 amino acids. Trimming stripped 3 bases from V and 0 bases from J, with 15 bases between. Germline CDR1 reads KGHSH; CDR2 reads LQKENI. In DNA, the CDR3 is TGTGCCAGCTCACCCCTTCCCCCAGGGGATAGCAATCAGCCCCAGCATTTT. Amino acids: CASSPLPPGDSNQPQHF.

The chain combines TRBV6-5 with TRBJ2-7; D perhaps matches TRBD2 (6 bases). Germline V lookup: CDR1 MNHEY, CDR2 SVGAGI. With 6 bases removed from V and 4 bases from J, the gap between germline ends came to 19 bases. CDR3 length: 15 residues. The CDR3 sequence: CASRRGTSGPYEQYF. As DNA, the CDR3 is TGTGCCAGCAGGCGTGGGACTTCGGGGCCTTACGAGCAGTACTTC.

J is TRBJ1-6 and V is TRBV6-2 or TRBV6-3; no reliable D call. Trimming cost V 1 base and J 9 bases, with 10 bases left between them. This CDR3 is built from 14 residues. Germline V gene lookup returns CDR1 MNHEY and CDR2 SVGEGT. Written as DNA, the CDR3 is TGTGCCAGCAGTTACTTGGGTTCGGGTTCACCCCTCCACTTT. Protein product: CASSYLGSGSPLHF.